Presented here are 24 T cell receptor beta chains from one specimen sequenced in a study of cytomegalovirus exposure and HLA in healthy donors. Data came from immunoSEQ multiplex PCR; TCRdb stores just in-frame clones and leaves some out. Among more than 95,000 clones listed, around 87% were seen once. The sample was PBMCs. The receptors come from a woman between 18 and 30 years old in good health and CMV-seropositive.

This sequence joins TRBV9 and TRBJ1-2; possible D gene TRBD1, 5 bases. Trimming removed 0 bases at V and 4 bases at J, with 13 bases between. Germline loops: CDR1 SGDLS, CDR2 YYNGEE. The CDR3 runs 15 residues. In DNA, the CDR3 is TGTGCCAGCAGCGTAGGGGCAGGGTCGGGCTATGGCTACACCTTC. It encodes CASSVGAGSGYGYTF.

This clone was recorded only once. V and J are TRBV7-9 and TRBJ2-1; D is possibly TRBD1 (6 bases). The V end lost 2 bases, the J end lost 8 bases, and 13 bases lay between the germline ends. The length of the CDR3 is 14 residues. Germline V lookup: CDR1 SEHNR, CDR2 FQNEAQ (reference sequence). The CDR3, as DNA: TGTGCCAGCAGCTTAACCCTAGCAGGGGATGAGCAGTTCTTC. Amino acids: CASSLTLAGDEQFF.

The V gene is TRBV6-4, the J gene TRBJ1-1; D is undetermined. Looked up from germline, CDR1 is MRHNA and CDR2 is SNTAGT. Trimming removed 7 bases at V and 1 base at J, with 13 bases between. CDR3 size: 14 residues. CDR3 amino acids: CASTSSPGNTEAFF. Written as DNA, the CDR3 is TGTGCCAGCACCTCCTCCCCAGGGAACACTGAAGCTTTCTTT.

A few counts support this clone. The J gene is TRBJ1-2, the V gene TRBV7-8; tentatively, D is TRBD1 (6 bases). The germline V gene encodes CDR1 SGHVS and CDR2 FQNEAQ. The V and J ends lost 6 bases and 1 base respectively, with 12 bases between them. The CDR3 length is 14 residues. CDR3 in amino acids: CASSRDTNNYGYTF. The CDR3 region has the DNA TGTGCCAGCAGTCGGGACACCAATAACTATGGCTACACCTTC.

V gene TRBV4-1 combines with J gene TRBJ2-1; perhaps TRBD1 as D (5 bases). Germline V lookup: CDR1 MGHRA, CDR2 YSYEKL. The CDR3 runs 16 residues. The V end was cut by 6 bases, the J end by 1 base, with 16 bases between. In DNA, the CDR3 is TGCGCCAGCAGTCAAAATCAGGGTTTTTCCTACAATGAGCAGTTCTTC. It specifies CASSQNQGFSYNEQFF.

The V call is TRBV10-3, the J call TRBJ2-7, with 8 bases lining up with TRBD1. The germline CDR1 and CDR2 sequences are ENHRY and SYGVKD. The CDR3 has 15 amino acids. J was trimmed by 7 bases and V by 0 bases; bases with no gene match: 8. The DNA of the CDR3 is TGTGCCATCAGTGAGTCGACAGGGGTCTTGGGTGAGCAGTACTTC. Translating gives CAISESTGVLGEQYF.

There are a few counts of this clone. This chain joins TRBV19 and TRBJ1-3; D may be TRBD1 (6 bases). This CDR3 is 14 amino acids long. The V end was cut by 7 bases, the J end by 4 bases, with 14 bases between. Germline V gene data show CDR1 as LNHDA and CDR2 as SQIVND (reference sequence). The CDR3 coding sequence is TGTGCCAGTAATCAGGGGAACCGAGGAAACACCATATATTTT. It yields the protein CASNQGNRGNTIYF.

The count of this clone is one. As DNA, the CDR3 is TGTGCCAGCGGGGCTAGCGTGCCCGGGGAGCTGTTTTTT. Encoded protein: CASGASVPGELFF. The V call is TRBV7-6, the J call TRBJ2-2, with D perhaps TRBD2 (6 bases). V was clipped by 8 bases and J by 6 bases, with 13 bases between them. CDR1 and CDR2 from the germline V gene are SGHVS and FNYEAQ. The CDR3 extends over 13 amino acids.

This chain links TRBV5-1 with TRBJ2-7, with TRBD1 identical over 8 bases. The CDR3 has 15 residues. Germline V gene lookup returns CDR1 SGHRS and CDR2 YFSETQ. Trimming removed 2 bases from V and 0 bases from J; junction bases left unmatched: 4. CDR3 sequence: CASSFGTGLSYEQYF. Written as DNA, the CDR3 is TGCGCCAGCAGCTTCGGGACAGGCCTCTCCTACGAGCAGTACTTC.

This clone was counted between two and nine times. The rearrangement uses TRBV19 and TRBJ2-7; the match to TRBD1 covers 10 bases. This CDR3 is built from 15 residues. Trimming took 7 bases from V and 3 from J; bases not matched to a gene: 9. Germline V CDR1 and CDR2: LNHDA, SQIVND (reference sequence). Written as DNA, the CDR3 is TGTGCCAGTACGATTACCGGGACAGGGGACTACGAGCAGTACTTC. Amino acid sequence: CASTITGTGDYEQYF.

The chain links TRBV5-5 to TRBJ2-7, with D unresolved. The CDR3 extends over 14 amino acids. The germline CDR1 and CDR2 sequences are SGHKS and YYEKEE (reference sequence). Trimming took off 0 bases at V and 6 bases at J, with 13 bases between the two ends. CDR3 sequence reads: CASSLDSRASEQYF. The CDR3 DNA sequence: TGTGCCAGCAGCTTGGATAGCAGAGCAAGCGAGCAGTACTTC.

The chain employs TRBV28 and TRBJ2-2, with D tentatively TRBD1 (5 bases). The V end lost 4 bases, the J end lost 4 bases, and 10 bases lay between the germline ends. The germline CDR1 and CDR2 sequences are MDHEN and SYDVKM. CDR3 length: 14 residues. CDR3 in DNA: TGTGCCAGCAGTTCCACAGGTTCCACCGGGGAGCTGTTTTTT. Translation gives CASSSTGSTGELFF.

This clone was observed once. The V call is TRBV5-1, the J call TRBJ1-1; D is unresolved. Trimming stripped 4 bases from V and 1 base from J, with 8 bases between. Germline CDR1 and CDR2: SGHRS and YFSETQ. This CDR3 region has 13 residues. This CDR3 reads CASSHSKNTEAFF. CDR3 DNA: TGCGCCAGCAGCCATAGTAAGAACACTGAAGCTTTCTTT.

J is TRBJ2-7 and V is TRBV7-3, with TRBD2 identical over 11 bases. The CDR3 consists of 14 residues. Trimming cost V 5 bases and J 4 bases; bases outside gene matches: 4. Germline V gene sequence: CDR1 SGHTA, CDR2 FQGTGA. As DNA, the CDR3 is TGTGCCAGCAGCCCAGGGACTAGCGGTTACGAGCAGTACTTC. This encodes CASSPGTSGYEQYF.

The V gene is TRBV11-3, the J gene TRBJ2-7; no firm D call. With 1 base removed from V and 3 bases from J, the gap between germline ends came to 16 bases. The CDR3 consists of 16 residues. Germline V gene data show CDR1 as SGHNT and CDR2 as YENEEA. The CDR3 sequence is CASSLAPPVSHYEQYF. The CDR3 DNA sequence: TGTGCCAGCAGCTTAGCCCCCCCGGTTTCCCACTACGAGCAGTACTTC.

V usage is TRBV21-1 and J usage is TRBJ1-2; the DNA was not compared with TRBD1, the D call given in the table. TRBV21-1 is a pseudogene locus. CDR3 length: 17 amino acids. The CDR3: CASSTKTGGLWMYGYTF. Written as DNA, the CDR3 is TGTGCCAGCAGCACCAAGACAGGGGGTCTCTGGATGTATGGCTACACCTTC.

J is TRBJ1-2 and V is TRBV6-1; D is unresolved. From germline, CDR1 is MNHNS and CDR2 SASEGT. The CDR3 totals 13 residues. V lost 3 bases and J 1 base, leaving 6 bases between the germline ends. DNA for the CDR3: TGTGCCAGCAGTGACGGTGATAACTATGGCTACACCTTC. Translating it yields CASSDGDNYGYTF.

This clone was counted once. The chain couples TRBV6-1 to TRBJ1-5, with 8 positions matching TRBD1. This CDR3 is built from 14 residues. Germline V lookup: CDR1 MNHNS, CDR2 SASEGT. Losses at the gene ends were 7 bases for V and 5 bases for J; bases not matched to a gene: 7. CDR3 sequence reads: CASINTGGDQPQHF. CDR3 DNA sequence: TGTGCCAGCATTAATACAGGGGGGGATCAGCCCCAGCATTTT.

This clone was seen once. The chain combines TRBV5-1 with TRBJ2-7, with 13 bases that match TRBD2. Trimming at V came to 8 bases and at J to 2 bases, leaving 7 bases not matched to a gene. This CDR3 has 15 amino acids. Germline V gene sequence: CDR1 SGHRS, CDR2 YFSETQ. This chain's CDR3 is CASRTGTSGAYEQYF. CDR3 bases: TGCGCCAGTCGTACAGGGACTAGCGGGGCCTACGAGCAGTACTTC.

The chain recombines TRBV5-1 with TRBJ2-7; TRBD1 might be the D (5 bases). Per germline, CDR1 SGHRS and CDR2 YFSETQ. Trimming took 4 bases from V and 0 from J, leaving 14 bases between them. CDR3 length: 15 residues. The CDR3 region has the DNA TGCGCCAGCAGCGTAGACAGTTTGTACTCCTACGAGCAGTACTTC. It is translated as CASSVDSLYSYEQYF.

This clone was observed at least ten times. This chain links TRBV6-4 with TRBJ2-2; no firm D call. This CDR3 region has 12 residues. CDR1 MRHNA and CDR2 SNTAGT come from the germline V gene. V lost 3 bases and J lost 5, with 4 bases in between. The CDR3 region is CASSESTGELFF. In nucleotides, the CDR3 is TGTGCCAGCAGTGAGAGTACCGGGGAGCTGTTTTTT.

This chain connects TRBV9 to TRBJ1-2, with D possibly being TRBD1 (6 bases). CDR3 length: 14 amino acids. V lost 4 bases and J 8 bases, leaving 18 bases between the germline ends. Per germline, CDR1 SGDLS and CDR2 YYNGEE. This CDR3 reads CASSSQTGIGGYTF. The CDR3, as DNA: TGTGCCAGCAGCTCTCAGACAGGAATAGGGGGCTACACCTTC.

The chain uses TRBV6-1 and TRBJ2-2; TRBD2 matches at 8 bases. V dropped 6 bases and J dropped 7; count of bases not matched to a gene: 4. The CDR3 is made up of 13 amino acids. Germline V gene sequence: CDR1 MNHNS, CDR2 SASEGT. CDR3 amino acids: CASRSGGIGELFF. CDR3 coding DNA: TGTGCCAGCAGATCGGGAGGGATCGGGGAGCTGTTTTTT.

This chain joins TRBV4-1 and TRBJ1-1; maybe TRBD1 (6 bases). The CDR3 is 13 amino acids. With 3 bases removed from V and 4 bases from J, the gap between germline ends came to 9 bases. Germline V lookup: CDR1 MGHRA, CDR2 YSYEKL. CDR3 protein: CASSHPTGTEAFF. The CDR3 DNA reads as TGCGCCAGCAGCCACCCGACAGGCACTGAAGCTTTCTTT.